This T cell receptor (beta chain) was captured in a study of response to subunit inactivated influenza vaccine. Findings and limits, study-wide: The authors suggested that every seasonal influenza vaccination recruits few new T cells.

In TCRdb, the RT-PCR reads were re-called with MiXCR into one record per CDR3 protein. The sample records under 500,000 distinct CDR3 sequences, 9.5% to 13% being singletons. CDR1 and CDR2 (germline): MNHNY, SVGAGI (reference sequence). Trimming removed 0 bases at V and 6 bases at J, with 8 bases between. This CDR3 has 13 amino acids. Notes on this clonotype: Its antigen is unidentified.

The receptor was derived from a man aged 45-65 years who received an inactivated influenza vaccine. Material: PBMCs from blood, obtained 40 to 50 days after vaccination. The gene calls are TRBV6-6 and TRBJ1-2; no definite D call. CDR3 DNA sequence: TGTGCCAGCAGTTACTCGGCCCGGGATGGCTACACCTTC. This encodes CASSYSARDGYTF.